This T cell receptor beta chain was retrieved from a study of cytomegalovirus exposure and HLA in healthy donors. Germline V lookup: CDR1 LNHDA, CDR2 SQIVND (reference sequence). Trimming stripped 6 bases from V and 7 bases from J, with 7 bases between. The CDR3 is made up of 11 amino acids. 60 Vbeta and 13 Jbeta primers were used in PCR. Measured with immunoSEQ multiplex PCR; TCRdb has only the in-frame clones, and not every one. The sample carries 65,000 or so clones, less than 65% recorded once. The sequencing input was PBMCs. The clonotype comes from a young man in good health and CMV-seronegative. This rearrangement joins TRBV19 to TRBJ2-1, with D perhaps matching TRBD1 (5 bases). CDR3 region: CASSSGNEQFF. The CDR3 DNA is TGTGCCAGTAGCTCAGGGAATGAGCAGTTCTTC.